This TCR beta chain is drawn from a study of cytomegalovirus exposure and HLA in healthy donors. Both 60 Vbeta primers and 13 Jbeta primers went into the PCR. Sequenced by immunoSEQ multiplex PCR; TCRdb stores in-frame clones only, minus some. The sample holds about 200,000 clones; over 60% are singletons and the top ten take roughly 16%. This CDR3 is 16 amino acids long. V lost 5 bases, J lost 1 base, and 6 bases stayed unmatched. The germline CDR1 and CDR2 sequences are LGHNT and FRNRAP. The J gene is TRBJ2-5, the V gene TRBV12-5; TRBD2 agrees at 11 bases. This receptor was taken from a man aged 40-49 years in good health and CMV-seronegative. Source material: PBMCs. The CDR3 DNA reads TGTGCTAGTGGTCTGGGACTAGCGGAACTCCAAGAGACCCAGTACTTC. It yields the protein CASGLGLAELQETQYF.